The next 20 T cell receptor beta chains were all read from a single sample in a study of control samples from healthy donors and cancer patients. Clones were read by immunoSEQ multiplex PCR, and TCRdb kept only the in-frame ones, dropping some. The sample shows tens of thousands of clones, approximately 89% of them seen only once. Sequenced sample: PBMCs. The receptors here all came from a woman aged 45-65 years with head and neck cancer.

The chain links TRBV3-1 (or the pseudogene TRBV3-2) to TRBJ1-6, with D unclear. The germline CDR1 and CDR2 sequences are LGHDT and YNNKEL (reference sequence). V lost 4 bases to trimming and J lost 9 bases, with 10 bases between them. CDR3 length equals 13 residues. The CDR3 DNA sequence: TGTGCCAGCAGCCTCAGACTCAGTTCACCCCTCCACTTT. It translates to CASSLRLSSPLHF.

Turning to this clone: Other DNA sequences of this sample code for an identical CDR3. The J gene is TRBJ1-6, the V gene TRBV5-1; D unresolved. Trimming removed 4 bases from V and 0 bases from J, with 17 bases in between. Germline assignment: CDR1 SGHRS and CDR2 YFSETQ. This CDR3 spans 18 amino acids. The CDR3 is CASSLGITPSSYNSPLHF. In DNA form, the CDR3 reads TGCGCCAGCAGCCTAGGCATTACCCCGAGCTCCTATAATTCACCCCTCCACTTT.

Here the CDR3 reads CASSQSGAYGYTF. The CDR3 nucleotides read TGTGCCAGTAGCCAGTCGGGAGCCTATGGCTACACCTTC. The chain has TRBV19 and TRBJ1-2; D uncertain. Germline CDR1 reads LNHDA; CDR2 reads SQIVND (reference sequence). The CDR3 has 13 residues. V lost 6 bases and J 4 bases, leaving 12 bases between the germline ends.

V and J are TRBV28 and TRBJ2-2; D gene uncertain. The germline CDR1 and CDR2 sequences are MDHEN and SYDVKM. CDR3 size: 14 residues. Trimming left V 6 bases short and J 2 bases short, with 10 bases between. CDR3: CASRGFQNTGELFF. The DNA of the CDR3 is TGTGCCAGCAGAGGGTTTCAAAACACCGGGGAGCTGTTTTTT. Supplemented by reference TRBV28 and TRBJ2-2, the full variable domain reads DVKVTQSSRYLVKRTGEKVFLECVQDMDHENMFWYRQDPGLGLRLIYFSYDVKMKEKGDIPEGYSVSREKKERFSLILESASTNQTSMYLCASRGFQNTGELFFGEGSRLTVL.

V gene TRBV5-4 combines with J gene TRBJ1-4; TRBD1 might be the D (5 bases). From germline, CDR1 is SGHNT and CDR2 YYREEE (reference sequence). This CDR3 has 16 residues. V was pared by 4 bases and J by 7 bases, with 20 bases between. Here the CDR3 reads CASSDDLGPRGEKLFF. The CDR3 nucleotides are TGTGCCAGCAGCGATGACTTAGGTCCGAGGGGTGAAAAACTGTTTTTT.

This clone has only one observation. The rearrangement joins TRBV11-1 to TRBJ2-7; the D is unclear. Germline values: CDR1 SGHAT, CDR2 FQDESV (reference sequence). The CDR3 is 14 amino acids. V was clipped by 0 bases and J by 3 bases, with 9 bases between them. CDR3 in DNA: TGTGCCAGCAGCTTAGCGAGAGGTGTCTACGAGCAGTACTTC. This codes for CASSLARGVYEQYF. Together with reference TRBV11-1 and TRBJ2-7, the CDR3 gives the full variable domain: EAEVAQSPRYKITEKSQAVAFWCDPISGHATLYWYRQILGQGPELLVQFQDESVVDDSQLPKDRFSAERLKGVDSTLKIQPAELGDSAMYLCASSLARGVYEQYFGPGTRLTVT.

In DNA form, the CDR3 reads TGCGCCAGCAGCCAAGAAGGCAGAAGGGGCAAACTGTTTTTT. This encodes CASSQEGRRGKLFF. The V gene is TRBV4-3, the J gene TRBJ1-4; D may be TRBD1 (5 bases). Germline V gene lookup returns CDR1 LGHNA and CDR2 YSLEER. Trimming took off 0 bases at V and 11 bases at J, with 13 bases between the two ends. CDR3 length equals 14 residues.

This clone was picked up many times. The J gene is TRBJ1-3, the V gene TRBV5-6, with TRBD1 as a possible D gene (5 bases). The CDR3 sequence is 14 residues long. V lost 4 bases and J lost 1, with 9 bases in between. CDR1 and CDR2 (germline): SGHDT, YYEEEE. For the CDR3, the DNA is TGTGCCAGCAGCCAGGGATTATCTGGAAACACCATATATTTT. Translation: CASSQGLSGNTIYF.

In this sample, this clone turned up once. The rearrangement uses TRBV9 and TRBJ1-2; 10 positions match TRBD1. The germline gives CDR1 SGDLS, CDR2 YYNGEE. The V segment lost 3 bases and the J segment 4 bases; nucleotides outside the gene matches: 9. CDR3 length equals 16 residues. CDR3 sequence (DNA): TGTGCCAGCAGCGGGGGACAGGGGAAGGAGAGCTATGGCTACACCTTC. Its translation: CASSGGQGKESYGYTF.

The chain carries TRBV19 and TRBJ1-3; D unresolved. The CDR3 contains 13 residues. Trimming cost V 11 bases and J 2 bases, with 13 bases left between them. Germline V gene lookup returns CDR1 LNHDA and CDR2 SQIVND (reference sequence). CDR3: CAGSEGPGNTIYF. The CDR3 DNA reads TGTGCCGGCTCGGAAGGCCCTGGAAACACCATATATTTT.

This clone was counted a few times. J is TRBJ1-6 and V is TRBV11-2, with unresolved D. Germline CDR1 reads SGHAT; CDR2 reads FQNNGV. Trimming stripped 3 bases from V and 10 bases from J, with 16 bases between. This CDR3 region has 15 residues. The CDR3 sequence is CASSLTTGEYSPLHF. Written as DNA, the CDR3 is TGTGCCAGCAGCTTGACCACCGGGGAGTACTCACCCCTCCACTTT.

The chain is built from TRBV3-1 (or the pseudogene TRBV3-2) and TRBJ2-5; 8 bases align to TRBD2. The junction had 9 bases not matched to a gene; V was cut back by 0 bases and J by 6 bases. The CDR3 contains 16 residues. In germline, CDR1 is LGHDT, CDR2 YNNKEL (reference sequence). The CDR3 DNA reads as TGTGCCAGCAGCCAAGATACGGGGGGGCTAATGCAGACCCAGTACTTC. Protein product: CASSQDTGGLMQTQYF.

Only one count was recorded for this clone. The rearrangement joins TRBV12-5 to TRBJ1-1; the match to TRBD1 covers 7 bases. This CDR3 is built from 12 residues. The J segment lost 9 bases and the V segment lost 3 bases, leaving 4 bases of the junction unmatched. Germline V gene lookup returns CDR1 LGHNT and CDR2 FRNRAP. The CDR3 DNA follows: TGTGCTAGTGGTTTCGGGGACAGCCAAGCTTTCTTT. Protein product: CASGFGDSQAFF.

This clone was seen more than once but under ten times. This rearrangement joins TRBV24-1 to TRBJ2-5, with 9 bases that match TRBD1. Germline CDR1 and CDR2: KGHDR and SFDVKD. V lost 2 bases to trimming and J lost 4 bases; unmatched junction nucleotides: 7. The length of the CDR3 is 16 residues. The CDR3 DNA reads TGTGCCACCAGTGATTGGGGGGGACAGGGTCGAGAGACCCAGTACTTC. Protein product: CATSDWGGQGRETQYF.

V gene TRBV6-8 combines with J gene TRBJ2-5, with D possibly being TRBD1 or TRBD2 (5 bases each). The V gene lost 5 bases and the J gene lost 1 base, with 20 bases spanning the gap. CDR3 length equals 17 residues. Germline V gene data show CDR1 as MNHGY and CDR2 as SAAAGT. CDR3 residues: CASSLPRGTALQETQYF. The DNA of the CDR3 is TGTGCCAGCAGTCTACCGAGAGGGACGGCCCTCCAAGAGACCCAGTACTTC.

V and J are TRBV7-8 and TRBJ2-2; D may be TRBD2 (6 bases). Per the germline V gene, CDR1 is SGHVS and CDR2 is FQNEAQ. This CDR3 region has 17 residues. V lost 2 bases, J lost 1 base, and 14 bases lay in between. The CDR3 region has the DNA TGTGCCAGCAGCTTAAGCGGGTTAGAGGGGAACACCGGGGAGCTGTTTTTT. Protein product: CASSLSGLEGNTGELFF. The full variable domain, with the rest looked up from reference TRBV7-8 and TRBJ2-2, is GAGVSQSPRYKVAKRGQDVALRCDPISGHVSLFWYQQALGQGPEFLTYFQNEAQLDKSGLPSDRFFAERPEGSVSTLKIQRTQQEDSAVYLCASSLSGLEGNTGELFFGEGSRLTVL.

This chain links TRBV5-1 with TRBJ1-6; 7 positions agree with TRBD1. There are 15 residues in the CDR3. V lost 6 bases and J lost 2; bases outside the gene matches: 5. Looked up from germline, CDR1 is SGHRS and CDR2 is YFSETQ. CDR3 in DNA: TGCGCCAGCACCCGGGACAGTCCCTATAATTCACCCCTCCACTTT. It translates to CASTRDSPYNSPLHF.

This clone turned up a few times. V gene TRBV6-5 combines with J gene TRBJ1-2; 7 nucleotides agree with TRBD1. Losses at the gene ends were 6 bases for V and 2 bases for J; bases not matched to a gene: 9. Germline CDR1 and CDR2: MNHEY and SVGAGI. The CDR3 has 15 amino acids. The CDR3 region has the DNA TGTGCCAGCAGCGCCCTCGACAGGGCCAACTATGGCTACACCTTC. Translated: CASSALDRANYGYTF.

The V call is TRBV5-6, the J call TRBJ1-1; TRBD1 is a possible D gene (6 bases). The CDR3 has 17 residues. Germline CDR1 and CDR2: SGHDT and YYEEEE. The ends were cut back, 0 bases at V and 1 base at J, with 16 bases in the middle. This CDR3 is CASSLGTGRYGNTEAFF. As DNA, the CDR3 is TGTGCCAGCAGCTTGGGAACAGGGCGGTATGGGAACACTGAAGCTTTCTTT.

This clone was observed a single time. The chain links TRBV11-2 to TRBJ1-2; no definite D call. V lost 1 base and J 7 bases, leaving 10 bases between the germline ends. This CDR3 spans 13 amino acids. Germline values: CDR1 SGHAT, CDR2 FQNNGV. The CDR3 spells CASSLGVSGGYTF. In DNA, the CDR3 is TGTGCCAGCAGCTTAGGGGTGTCGGGTGGCTACACCTTC.